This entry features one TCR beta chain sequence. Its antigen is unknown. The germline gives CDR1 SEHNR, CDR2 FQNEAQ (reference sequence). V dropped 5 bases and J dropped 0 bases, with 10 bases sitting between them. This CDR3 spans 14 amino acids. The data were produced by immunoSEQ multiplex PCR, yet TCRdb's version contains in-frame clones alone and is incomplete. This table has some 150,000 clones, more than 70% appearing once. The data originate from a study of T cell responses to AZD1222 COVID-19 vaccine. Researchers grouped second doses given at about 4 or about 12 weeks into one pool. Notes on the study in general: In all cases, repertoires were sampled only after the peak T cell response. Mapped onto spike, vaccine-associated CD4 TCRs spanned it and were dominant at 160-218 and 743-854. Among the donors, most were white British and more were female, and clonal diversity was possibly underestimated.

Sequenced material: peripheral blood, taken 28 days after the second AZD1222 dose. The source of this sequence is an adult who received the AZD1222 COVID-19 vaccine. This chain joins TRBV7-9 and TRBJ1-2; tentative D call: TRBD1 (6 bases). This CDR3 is CASSEGGSNYGYTF. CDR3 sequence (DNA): TGTGCCAGCAGCGAGGGGGGCTCTAACTATGGCTACACCTTC.